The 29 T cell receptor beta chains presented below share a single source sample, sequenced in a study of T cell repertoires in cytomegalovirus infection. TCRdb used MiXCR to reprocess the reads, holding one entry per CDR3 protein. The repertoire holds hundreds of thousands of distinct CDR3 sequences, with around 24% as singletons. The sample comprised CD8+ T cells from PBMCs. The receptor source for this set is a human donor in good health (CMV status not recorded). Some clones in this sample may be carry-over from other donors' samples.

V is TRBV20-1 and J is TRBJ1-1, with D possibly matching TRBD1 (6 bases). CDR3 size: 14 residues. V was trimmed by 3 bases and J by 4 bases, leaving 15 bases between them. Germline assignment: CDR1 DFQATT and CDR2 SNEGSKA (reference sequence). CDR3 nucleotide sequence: TGCAGTGCTAGGGTTACAGGGACGGTCACTGAAGCTTTCTTT. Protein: CSARVTGTVTEAFF.

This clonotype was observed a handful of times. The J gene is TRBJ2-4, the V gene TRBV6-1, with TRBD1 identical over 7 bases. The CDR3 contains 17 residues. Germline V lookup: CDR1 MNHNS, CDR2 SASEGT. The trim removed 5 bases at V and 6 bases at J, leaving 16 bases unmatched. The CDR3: CASSISGTAPLGNIQYF. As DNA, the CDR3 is TGTGCCAGCAGTATTTCCGGGACAGCTCCCTTAGGAAACATTCAGTACTTC.

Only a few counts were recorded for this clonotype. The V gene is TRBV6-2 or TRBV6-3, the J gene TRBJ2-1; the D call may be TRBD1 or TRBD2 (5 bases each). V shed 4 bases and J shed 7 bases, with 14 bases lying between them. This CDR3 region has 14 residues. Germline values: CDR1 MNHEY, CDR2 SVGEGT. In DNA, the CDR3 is TGTGCCAGCAGTTCTACTCCGGGACGGAATGAGCAGTTCTTC. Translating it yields CASSSTPGRNEQFF.

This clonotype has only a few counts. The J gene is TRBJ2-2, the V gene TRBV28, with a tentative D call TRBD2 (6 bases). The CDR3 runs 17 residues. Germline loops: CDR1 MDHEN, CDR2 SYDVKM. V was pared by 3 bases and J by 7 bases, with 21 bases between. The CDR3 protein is CASSLRGLARENGELFF. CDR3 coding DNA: TGTGCCAGCAGTTTGAGGGGTTTAGCTCGGGAGAACGGGGAGCTGTTTTTT. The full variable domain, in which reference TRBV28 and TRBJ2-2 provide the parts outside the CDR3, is DVKVTQSSRYLVKRTGEKVFLECVQDMDHENMFWYRQDPGLGLRLIYFSYDVKMKEKGDIPEGYSVSREKKERFSLILESASTNQTSMYLCASSLRGLARENGELFFGEGSRLTVL.

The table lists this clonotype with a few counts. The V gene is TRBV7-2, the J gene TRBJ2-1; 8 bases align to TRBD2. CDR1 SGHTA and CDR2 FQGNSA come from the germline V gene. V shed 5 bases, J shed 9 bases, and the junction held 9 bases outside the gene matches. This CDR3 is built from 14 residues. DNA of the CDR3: TGTGCCAGCAGCCTCCCCGCGGGGGGCGGTGAGCAGTTCTTC. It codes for CASSLPAGGGEQFF.

Here the CDR3 reads CASSLAGTGGDTQYF. For the CDR3, the DNA is TGTGCCAGCAGCTTAGCCGGGACAGGGGGCGATACGCAGTATTTT. V gene TRBV7-9 combines with J gene TRBJ2-3; 12 nucleotides line up with TRBD1. Germline-derived CDR1 and CDR2 are SEHNR and FQNEAQ (reference sequence). With 0 bases clipped from V and 6 bases from J, the junction kept 1 base outside the gene matches. The CDR3 contains 15 residues.

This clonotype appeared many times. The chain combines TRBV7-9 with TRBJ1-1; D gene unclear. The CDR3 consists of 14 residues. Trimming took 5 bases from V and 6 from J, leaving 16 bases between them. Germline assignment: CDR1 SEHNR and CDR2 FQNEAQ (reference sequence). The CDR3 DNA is TGTGCCAGCAGCCCTAAAGCTCCCCGACCTGAAGCTTTCTTT. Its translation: CASSPKAPRPEAFF.

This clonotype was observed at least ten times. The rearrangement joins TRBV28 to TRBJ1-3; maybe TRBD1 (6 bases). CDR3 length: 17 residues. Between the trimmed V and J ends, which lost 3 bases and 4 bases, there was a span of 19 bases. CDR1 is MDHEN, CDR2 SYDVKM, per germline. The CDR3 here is CASSFDPGQSEGNTIYF. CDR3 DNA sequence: TGTGCCAGCAGTTTTGATCCTGGACAGTCCGAGGGAAACACCATATATTTT.

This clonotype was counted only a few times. Here the CDR3 DNA reads TGTGCCAGCAGCTTACAGGGTGCGGAGCAGTACTTC. Translating gives CASSLQGAEQYF. The chain uses TRBV5-5 and TRBJ2-7, with D possibly matching TRBD1 (6 bases). V lost 2 bases to trimming and J lost 7 bases, with 10 bases between them. Germline CDR1 and CDR2: SGHKS and YYEKEE (reference sequence). The length of the CDR3 is 12 residues. The whole variable domain, filled in from reference TRBV5-5 and TRBJ2-7, reads DAGVTQSPTHLIKTRGQQVTLRCSPISGHKSVSWYQQVLGQGPQFIFQYYEKEERGRGNFPDRFSARQFPNYSSELNVNALLLGDSALYLCASSLQGAEQYFGPGTRLTVT.

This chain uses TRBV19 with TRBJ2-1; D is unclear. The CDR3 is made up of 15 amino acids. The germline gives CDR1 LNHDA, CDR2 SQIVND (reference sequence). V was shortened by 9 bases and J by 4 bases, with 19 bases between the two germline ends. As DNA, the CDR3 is TGTGCCAGCTCGGAAGGACGTCGCGGTTACAATGAGCAGTTCTTC. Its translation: CASSEGRRGYNEQFF.

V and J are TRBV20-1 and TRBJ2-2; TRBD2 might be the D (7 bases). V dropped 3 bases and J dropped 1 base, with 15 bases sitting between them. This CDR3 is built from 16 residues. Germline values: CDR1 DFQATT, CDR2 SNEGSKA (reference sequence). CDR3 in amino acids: CSASTGGGLNTGELFF. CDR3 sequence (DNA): TGCAGTGCTAGTACGGGCGGGGGCCTGAACACCGGGGAGCTGTTTTTT.

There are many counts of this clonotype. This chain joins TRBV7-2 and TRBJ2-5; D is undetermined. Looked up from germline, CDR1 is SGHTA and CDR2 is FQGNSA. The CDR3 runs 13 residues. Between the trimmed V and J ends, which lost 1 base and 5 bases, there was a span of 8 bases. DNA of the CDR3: TGTGCCAGCAGCTTAGGCTTATGGGAGACCCAGTACTTC. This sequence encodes CASSLGLWETQYF.

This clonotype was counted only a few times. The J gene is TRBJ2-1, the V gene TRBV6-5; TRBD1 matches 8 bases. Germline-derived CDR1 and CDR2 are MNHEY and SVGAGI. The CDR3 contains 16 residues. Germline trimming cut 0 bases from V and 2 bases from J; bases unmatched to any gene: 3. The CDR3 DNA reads TGTGCCAGCAGTTACTCGAAACAGGGGGCCTACAATGAGCAGTTCTTC. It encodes CASSYSKQGAYNEQFF.

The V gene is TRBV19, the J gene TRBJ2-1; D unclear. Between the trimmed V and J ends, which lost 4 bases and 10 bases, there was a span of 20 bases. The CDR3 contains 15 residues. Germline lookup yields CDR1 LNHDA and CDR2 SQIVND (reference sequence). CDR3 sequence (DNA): TGTGCCAGTAGTAATCGAGACTCCGGCGAGTTGGAGCAGTTCTTC. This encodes CASSNRDSGELEQFF.

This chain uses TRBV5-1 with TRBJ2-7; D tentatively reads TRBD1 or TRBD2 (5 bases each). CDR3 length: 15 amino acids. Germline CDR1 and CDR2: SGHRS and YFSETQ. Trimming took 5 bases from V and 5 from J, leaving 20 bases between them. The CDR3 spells CASSLTSRRENEQYF. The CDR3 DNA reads TGCGCCAGCAGTTTAACATCTCGCAGGGAGAACGAGCAGTACTTC.

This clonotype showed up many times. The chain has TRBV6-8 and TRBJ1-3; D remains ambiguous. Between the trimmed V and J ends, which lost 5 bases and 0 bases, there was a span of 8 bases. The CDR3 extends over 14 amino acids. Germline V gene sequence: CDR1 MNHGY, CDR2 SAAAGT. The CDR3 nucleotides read TGTGCCAGCAGTCCGACGGTCTCTGGAAACACCATATATTTT. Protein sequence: CASSPTVSGNTIYF.

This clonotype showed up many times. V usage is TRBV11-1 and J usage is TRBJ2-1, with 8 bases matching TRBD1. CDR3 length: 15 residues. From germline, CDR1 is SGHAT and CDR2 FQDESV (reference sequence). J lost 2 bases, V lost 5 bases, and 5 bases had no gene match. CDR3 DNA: TGTGCCAGCAGCGACCGGGACAGGCCCTACAATGAGCAGTTCTTC. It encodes CASSDRDRPYNEQFF.

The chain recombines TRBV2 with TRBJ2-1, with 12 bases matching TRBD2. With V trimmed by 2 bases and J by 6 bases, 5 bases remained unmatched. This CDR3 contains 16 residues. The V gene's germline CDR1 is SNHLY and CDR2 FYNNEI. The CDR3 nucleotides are TGTGCCAGCAGTGAAATAGGACTAGCGGGGCCCAATGAGCAGTTCTTC. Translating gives CASSEIGLAGPNEQFF.

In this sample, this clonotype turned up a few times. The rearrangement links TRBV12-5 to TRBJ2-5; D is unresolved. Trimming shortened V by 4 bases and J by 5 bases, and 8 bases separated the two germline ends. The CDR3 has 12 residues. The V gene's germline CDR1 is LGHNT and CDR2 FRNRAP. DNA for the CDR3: TGTGCTAGTGGTTACTCTACGGAGACCCAGTACTTC. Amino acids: CASGYSTETQYF.

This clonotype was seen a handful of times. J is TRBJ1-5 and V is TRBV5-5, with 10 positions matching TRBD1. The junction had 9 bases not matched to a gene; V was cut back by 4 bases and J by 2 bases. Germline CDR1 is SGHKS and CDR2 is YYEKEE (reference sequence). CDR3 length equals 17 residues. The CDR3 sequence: CASSAGSGTGGNQPQHF. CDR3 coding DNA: TGTGCCAGCAGCGCCGGGTCCGGGACAGGGGGCAATCAGCCCCAGCATTTT. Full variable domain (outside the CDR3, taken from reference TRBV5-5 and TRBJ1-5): DAGVTQSPTHLIKTRGQQVTLRCSPISGHKSVSWYQQVLGQGPQFIFQYYEKEERGRGNFPDRFSARQFPNYSSELNVNALLLGDSALYLCASSAGSGTGGNQPQHFGDGTRLSIL.

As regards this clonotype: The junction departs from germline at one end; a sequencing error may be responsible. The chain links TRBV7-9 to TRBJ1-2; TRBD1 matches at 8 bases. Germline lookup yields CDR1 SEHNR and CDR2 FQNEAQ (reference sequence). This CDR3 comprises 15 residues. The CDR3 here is CACSSWTGISYGYTF. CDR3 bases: TGTGCCTGCAGCTCTTGGACAGGGATTAGCTATGGCTACACCTTC.

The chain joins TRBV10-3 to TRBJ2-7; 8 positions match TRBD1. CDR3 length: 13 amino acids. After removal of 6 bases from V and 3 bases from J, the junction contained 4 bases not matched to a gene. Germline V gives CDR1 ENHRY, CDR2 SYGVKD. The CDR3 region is CAIRPGQDYEQYV. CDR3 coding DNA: TGTGCCATCAGGCCGGGACAGGACTACGAGCAGTACGTC.

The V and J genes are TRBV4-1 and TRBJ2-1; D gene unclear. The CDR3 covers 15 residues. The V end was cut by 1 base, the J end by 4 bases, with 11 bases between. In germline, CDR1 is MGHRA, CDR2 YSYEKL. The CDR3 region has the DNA TGCGCCAGCAGCCAAGGACCGCTCCTGTACAATGAGCAGTTCTTC. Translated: CASSQGPLLYNEQFF.

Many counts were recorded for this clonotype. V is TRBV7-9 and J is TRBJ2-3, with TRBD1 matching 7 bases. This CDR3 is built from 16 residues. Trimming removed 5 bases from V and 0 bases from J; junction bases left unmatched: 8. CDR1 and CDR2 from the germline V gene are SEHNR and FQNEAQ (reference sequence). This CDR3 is CASSHLDRPSTDTQYF. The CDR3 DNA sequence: TGTGCCAGCAGCCACTTGGACAGGCCTAGCACAGATACGCAGTATTTT.

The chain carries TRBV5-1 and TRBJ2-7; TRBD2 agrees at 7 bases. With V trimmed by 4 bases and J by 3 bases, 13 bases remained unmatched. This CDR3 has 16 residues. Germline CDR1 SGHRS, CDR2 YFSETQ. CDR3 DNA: TGCGCCAGCAGCCCCCTTGGGCTAGCGGATATCTACGAGCAGTACGTC. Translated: CASSPLGLADIYEQYV.

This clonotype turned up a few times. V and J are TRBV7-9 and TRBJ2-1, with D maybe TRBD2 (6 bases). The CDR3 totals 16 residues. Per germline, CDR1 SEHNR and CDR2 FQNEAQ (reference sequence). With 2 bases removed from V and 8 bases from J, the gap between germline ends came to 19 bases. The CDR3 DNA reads TGTGCCAGCAGCTTATCCACTAGCCCCTCCATGTATGAGCAGTTCTTC. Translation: CASSLSTSPSMYEQFF.

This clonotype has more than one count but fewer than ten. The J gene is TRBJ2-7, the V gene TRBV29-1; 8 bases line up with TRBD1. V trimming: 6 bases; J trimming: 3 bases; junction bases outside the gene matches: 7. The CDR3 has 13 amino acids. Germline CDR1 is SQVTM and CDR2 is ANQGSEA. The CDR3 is CSVRGQVDYEQYF. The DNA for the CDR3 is TGCAGCGTGAGGGGACAGGTCGACTACGAGCAGTACTTC.

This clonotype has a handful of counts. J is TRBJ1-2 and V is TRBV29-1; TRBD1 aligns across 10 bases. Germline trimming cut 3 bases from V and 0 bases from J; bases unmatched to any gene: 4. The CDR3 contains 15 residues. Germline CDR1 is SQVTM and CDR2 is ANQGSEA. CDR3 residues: CSVEGQGTANYGYTF. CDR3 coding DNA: TGCAGCGTTGAGGGACAGGGGACAGCTAACTATGGCTACACCTTC. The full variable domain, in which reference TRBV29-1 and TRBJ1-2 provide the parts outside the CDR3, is SAVISQKPSRDICQRGTSLTIQCQVDSQVTMMFWYRQQPGQSLTLIATANQGSEATYESGFVIDKFPISRPNLTFSTLTVSNMSPEDSSIYLCSVEGQGTANYGYTFGSGTRLTVV.

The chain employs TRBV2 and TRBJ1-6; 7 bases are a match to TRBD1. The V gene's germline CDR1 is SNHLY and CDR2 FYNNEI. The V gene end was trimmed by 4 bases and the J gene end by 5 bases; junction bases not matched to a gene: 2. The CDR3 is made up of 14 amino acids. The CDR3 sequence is CASSATGDNSPLHF. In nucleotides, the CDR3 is TGTGCCAGCAGTGCCACAGGGGATAATTCACCCCTCCACTTT.